This paragraph covers one T cell receptor (beta chain) sequence. These data come from a study of blood T cell repertoires in COVID-19. The wider study: Samples of COVID-19 (acute and convalescent) were obtained from the United States, Italy and Spain. The cDNA or gDNA used as material had been derived from T cells, B-cell-depleted T cells, or PBMCs.

Study processing details: Amplifying reference gene primers gave estimates of nucleated cell counts. Profiled with immunoSEQ multiplex PCR; TCRdb holds only in-frame clones, not every one. V and J calls and clone size are those listed in that table; D and trimming were worked out from the DNA. The sample records 270,000 or so clones, under 90% being singletons. J was trimmed by 2 bases and V by 4 bases; bases with no gene match: 6. CDR1 is KGHSH and CDR2 is LQKENI in the germline V gene. The length of the CDR3 is 16 residues. Sequencing was done on a sample of peripheral blood. The clonotype was recovered from a woman in her forties or fifties who had recovered from COVID-19. The V and J genes are TRBV18 and TRBJ2-3; 10 bases agree with TRBD2. The CDR3 sequence: CASSQLGLAHTDTQYF. The CDR3 coding sequence is TGTGCCAGCTCACAATTGGGACTAGCGCACACAGATACGCAGTATTTT.